The source of this T cell receptor beta chain is a study of monozygotic twins with inflammatory bowel disease. TCRdb reprocessed the 5' RACE reads and keeps a single row for each CDR3 protein, giving no DNA. The sample includes 330,000 or so distinct CDR3 sequences. The CDR3 consists of 12 residues. Per the germline V gene, CDR1 is SEHNR and CDR2 is FQNEAQ (reference sequence). The TCR originated in a human donor with ulcerative colitis or Crohn's disease, or a healthy co-twin of an affected twin (not recorded which). The chain combines TRBV7-9 with TRBJ2-3; absent DNA, TCRdb's TRBD1 call cannot be checked. The sample comprised blood. The CDR3 spells CASSAGEDTQYF.